What follows are 15 T cell receptor beta chains derived from one specimen sequenced in a study of blood T cells in healthy people across ages. It was with a sample-barcoded 5' primer and a J-beta primer mix that a second PCR of roughly 7 to 12 cycles was run. TCRdb processed the 5' RACE reads anew with MiXCR; each CDR3 protein has one entry. The sample includes roughly 730,000 distinct CDR3 sequences, more than 50% seen only once; the top ten take under 30%. The sample comprised blood. The receptors were sampled from a man aged 35 to 55 in good health.

This rearrangement joins TRBV7-2 to TRBJ2-1, with no clear D. The CDR3 covers 13 residues. Germline V gene data show CDR1 as SGHTA and CDR2 as FQGNSA. Trimming took off 4 bases at V and 3 bases at J, with 7 bases between the two ends. The CDR3 coding sequence is TGTGCCAGCAGCTCCGGAATCTACAATGAGCAGTTCTTC. Protein sequence: CASSSGIYNEQFF.

This sequence joins TRBV20-1 and TRBJ1-4; a weak D match, TRBD1 (6 bases). Trimming pared 3 bases from V and 4 bases from J, leaving 15 bases between. The CDR3 spans 15 residues. Germline-derived CDR1 and CDR2 are DFQATT and SNEGSKA (reference sequence). CDR3 coding DNA: TGCAGTGCTAGGGATGGCCGGGACATTAATGAAAAACTGTTTTTT. It yields the protein CSARDGRDINEKLFF.

This chain connects TRBV4-1 to TRBJ2-1; a weak D match, TRBD2 (7 bases). The ends were cut back, 0 bases at V and 6 bases at J, with 18 bases in the middle. The length of the CDR3 is 17 residues. The germline V gene encodes CDR1 MGHRA and CDR2 YSYEKL. This chain's CDR3 is CASSQEFVGGPLNEQFF. CDR3 DNA sequence: TGCGCCAGCAGCCAAGAATTCGTGGGGGGGCCTCTCAATGAGCAGTTCTTC.

The V gene is TRBV29-1, the J gene TRBJ2-3; perhaps TRBD1 as D (7 bases). This CDR3 has 13 amino acids. V lost 6 bases, J lost 2 bases, and 12 bases lay in between. CDR1 is SQVTM and CDR2 is ANQGSEA in the germline V gene. Here the CDR3 reads CSVGGGDTDTQYF. The DNA of the CDR3 is TGCAGCGTAGGGGGCGGGGACACAGATACGCAGTATTTT.

The CDR3 loop reads CASFKDRGTVKREFYEQYF. The CDR3, as DNA: TGTGCCAGCTTTAAGGACAGGGGGACGGTCAAGCGGGAGTTCTACGAGCAGTACTTC. The chain employs TRBV28 and TRBJ2-7; TRBD1 agrees at 10 bases. Trimming took 8 bases from V and 3 from J; bases not matched to a gene: 22. Germline V lookup: CDR1 MDHEN, CDR2 SYDVKM. The CDR3 has 19 amino acids. Combining the CDR3 with reference TRBV28 and TRBJ2-7 gives the whole variable domain DVKVTQSSRYLVKRTGEKVFLECVQDMDHENMFWYRQDPGLGLRLIYFSYDVKMKEKGDIPEGYSVSREKKERFSLILESASTNQTSMYLCASFKDRGTVKREFYEQYFGPGTRLTVT.

The chain recombines TRBV5-6 with TRBJ1-4, with TRBD1 identical over 9 bases. Germline lookup yields CDR1 SGHDT and CDR2 YYEEEE. The trim removed 3 bases at V and 3 bases at J, leaving 3 bases unmatched. This CDR3 is built from 15 residues. The CDR3 bases are TGTGCCAGCAGCTGGGGGACAGGGCCTAATGAAAAACTGTTTTTT. This encodes CASSWGTGPNEKLFF.

This clonotype was observed many times. It may be a read error: a sequence one base away is much more abundant. The chain uses TRBV7-2 and TRBJ2-3; tentative D call: TRBD2 (7 bases). V lost 5 bases, J lost 6 bases, and 15 bases lay in between. CDR1 SGHTA and CDR2 FQGNSA come from the germline V gene. The length of the CDR3 is 14 residues. The CDR3: CASSVEGGGDTQYF. CDR3 nucleotide sequence: TGTGCCAGCAGCGTCGAAGGGGGGGGGGATACGCAGTATTTT.

This clonotype was found once. This sequence may be a read error, since a much larger clone differs from it by one base. The rearrangement links TRBV12-3 or TRBV12-4 to TRBJ2-3; D unclear. The CDR3 contains 12 residues. The V gene lost 6 bases and the J gene lost 2 bases, with 6 bases spanning the gap. The CDR3 spells CASRFVTDTQYF. The CDR3 DNA is TGTGCCAGCAGATTTGTCACAGATACGCAGTATTTT.

The chain uses TRBV11-3 and TRBJ2-5, with a possible D match to TRBD2 (5 bases). V dropped 8 bases and J dropped 7 bases, with 20 bases sitting between them. Germline V gene lookup returns CDR1 SGHNT and CDR2 YENEEA. The CDR3 sequence is 14 residues long. Written as DNA, the CDR3 is TGTGCCAGCTCTCCTGGCGGGCCCTTTTGGACCCAGTACTTC. This gives the protein CASSPGGPFWTQYF.

The CDR3 nucleotides read TGTGCCAGCACCCGAGCACGTGGCAATCAGCCCCAGCATTTT. It translates to CASTRARGNQPQHF. The rearrangement uses TRBV7-2 and TRBJ1-5; no reliable D call. The CDR3 extends over 14 amino acids. The V gene's germline CDR1 is SGHTA and CDR2 FQGNSA. With 7 bases removed from V and 2 bases from J, the gap between germline ends came to 12 bases. The complete variable domain, with remaining parts taken from reference TRBV7-2 and TRBJ1-5, reads GAGVSQSPSNKVTEKGKDVELRCDPISGHTALYWYRQSLGQGLEFLIYFQGNSAPDKSGLPSDRFSAERTGGSVSTLTIQRTQQEDSAVYLCASTRARGNQPQHFGDGTRLSIL.

V usage is TRBV5-1 and J usage is TRBJ2-5; D is possibly TRBD1 (5 bases). Between the trimmed V and J ends, which lost 4 bases and 3 bases, there was a span of 13 bases. CDR1 is SGHRS, CDR2 YFSETQ, per germline. This CDR3 contains 14 residues. In DNA form, the CDR3 reads TGCGCCAGCAGCGTGAATTTCAGGGAAGAGACCCAGTACTTC. Residues: CASSVNFREETQYF.

This clonotype was recorded only once. The chain has TRBV7-3 and TRBJ1-1, with D maybe TRBD1 (5 bases). This CDR3 is built from 15 residues. Germline V gene lookup returns CDR1 SGHTA and CDR2 FQGTGA. V was cut by 5 bases and J by 4 bases, with 17 bases left in between. The DNA for the CDR3 is TGTGCCAGCAGCCCGATTGGGGGTAGTGGCACTGAAGCTTTCTTT. This gives the protein CASSPIGGSGTEAFF.

The rearrangement joins TRBV27 to TRBJ2-1; D possibly matches TRBD1 or TRBD2 (5 bases each). V lost 4 bases to trimming and J lost 7 bases, with 11 bases between them. The length of the CDR3 is 13 residues. The germline CDR1 and CDR2 sequences are MNHEY and SMNVEV (reference sequence). The CDR3 reads CASSSHWGNEQFF. The CDR3 DNA reads TGTGCCAGCAGTTCACATTGGGGGAATGAGCAGTTCTTC.

This chain links TRBV29-1 with TRBJ2-1, with TRBD1 identical over 8 bases. V shed 7 bases and J 1 base; nucleotides not matched to a gene: 9. This CDR3 contains 15 residues. Germline values: CDR1 SQVTM, CDR2 ANQGSEA. For the CDR3, the DNA is TGCAGCGCCTCGACAGGGGAGATATCCTACAATGAGCAGTTCTTC. Protein: CSASTGEISYNEQFF.

In this sample, this clonotype turned up a few times. This CDR3 is CASSARRVAGGSETQYF. The DNA of the CDR3 is TGTGCCAGCAGTGCTCGGAGGGTAGCGGGAGGTTCGGAAACCCAGTACTTC. The chain carries TRBV27 and TRBJ2-5; 10 bases match TRBD2. The germline gives CDR1 MNHEY, CDR2 SMNVEV (reference sequence). There are 17 residues in the CDR3. V trimming: 5 bases; J trimming: 8 bases; junction bases outside the gene matches: 17.